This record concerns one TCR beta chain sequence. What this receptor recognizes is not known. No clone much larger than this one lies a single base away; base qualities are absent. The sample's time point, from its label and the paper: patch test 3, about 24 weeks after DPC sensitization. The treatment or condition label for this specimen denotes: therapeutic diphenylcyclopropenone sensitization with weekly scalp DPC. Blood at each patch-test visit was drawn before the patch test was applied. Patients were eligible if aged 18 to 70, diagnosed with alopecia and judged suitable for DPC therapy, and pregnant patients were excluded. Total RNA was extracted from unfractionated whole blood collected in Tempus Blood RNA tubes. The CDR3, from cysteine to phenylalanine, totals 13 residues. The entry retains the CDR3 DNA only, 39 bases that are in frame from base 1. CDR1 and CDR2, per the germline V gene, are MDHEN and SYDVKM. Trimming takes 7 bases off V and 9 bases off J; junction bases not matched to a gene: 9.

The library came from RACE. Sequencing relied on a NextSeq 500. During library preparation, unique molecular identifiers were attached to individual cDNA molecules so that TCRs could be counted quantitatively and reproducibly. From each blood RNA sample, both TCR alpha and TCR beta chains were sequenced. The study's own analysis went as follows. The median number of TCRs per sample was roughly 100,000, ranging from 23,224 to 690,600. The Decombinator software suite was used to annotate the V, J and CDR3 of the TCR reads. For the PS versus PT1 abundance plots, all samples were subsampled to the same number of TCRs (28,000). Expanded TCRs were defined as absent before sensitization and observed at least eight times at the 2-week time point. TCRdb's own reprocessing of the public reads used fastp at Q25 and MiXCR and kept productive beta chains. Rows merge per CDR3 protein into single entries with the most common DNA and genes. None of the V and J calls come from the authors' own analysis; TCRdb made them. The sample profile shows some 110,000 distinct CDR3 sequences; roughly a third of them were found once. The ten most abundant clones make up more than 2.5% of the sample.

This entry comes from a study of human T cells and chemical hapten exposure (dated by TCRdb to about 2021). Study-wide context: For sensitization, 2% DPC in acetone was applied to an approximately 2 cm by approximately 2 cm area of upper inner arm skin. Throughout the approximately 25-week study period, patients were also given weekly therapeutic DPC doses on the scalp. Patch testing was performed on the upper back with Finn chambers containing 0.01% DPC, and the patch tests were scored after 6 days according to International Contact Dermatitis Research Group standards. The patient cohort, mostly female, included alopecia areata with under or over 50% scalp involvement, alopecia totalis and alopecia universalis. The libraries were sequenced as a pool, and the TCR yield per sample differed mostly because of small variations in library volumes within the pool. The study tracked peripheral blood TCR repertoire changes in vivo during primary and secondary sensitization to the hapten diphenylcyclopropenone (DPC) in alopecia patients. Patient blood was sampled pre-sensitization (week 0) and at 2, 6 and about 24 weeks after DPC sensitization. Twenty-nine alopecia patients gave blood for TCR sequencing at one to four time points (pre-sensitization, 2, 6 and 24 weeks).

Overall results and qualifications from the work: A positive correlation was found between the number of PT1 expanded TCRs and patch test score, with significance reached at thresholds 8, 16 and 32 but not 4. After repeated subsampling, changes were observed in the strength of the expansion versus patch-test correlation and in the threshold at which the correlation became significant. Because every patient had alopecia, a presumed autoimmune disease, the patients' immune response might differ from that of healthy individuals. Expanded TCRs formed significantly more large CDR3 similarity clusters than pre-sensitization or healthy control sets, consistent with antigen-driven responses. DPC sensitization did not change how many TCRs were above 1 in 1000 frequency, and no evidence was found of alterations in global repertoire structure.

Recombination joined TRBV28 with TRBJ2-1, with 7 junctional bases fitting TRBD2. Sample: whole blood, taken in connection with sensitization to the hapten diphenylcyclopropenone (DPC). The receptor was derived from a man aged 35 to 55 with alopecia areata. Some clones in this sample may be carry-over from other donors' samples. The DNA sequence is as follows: TGTGCCAGCAAGTCAGGGAGGGTCGGTGAGCAGTTCTTC. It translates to CASKSGRVGEQFF.